Following are 18 T cell receptor beta chains from one sample sequenced in a study of blood T cell repertoires in COVID-19. The assay was immunoSEQ multiplex PCR, and TCRdb's table has in-frame clones only and misses some. This sample has 60,000 to 80,000 clones, with roughly 84% found just once. What was sequenced was peripheral blood. These TCRs come from a man aged 50-60 years with active COVID-19.

This chain joins TRBV18 and TRBJ2-7; D is perhaps TRBD2 (6 bases). The CDR3 runs to 14 residues. Germline CDR1 and CDR2: KGHSH and LQKENI. The germline V and J ends were trimmed by 3 bases and 2 bases, with 11 bases remaining between them. The CDR3 protein is CASSPGTAAYEQYF. The CDR3 region has the DNA TGTGCCAGCTCACCCGGGACTGCAGCCTACGAGCAGTACTTC.

The gene calls are TRBV5-1 and TRBJ2-4; the match to TRBD1 covers 8 bases. The junction had 6 bases not matched to a gene; V was cut back by 4 bases and J by 3 bases. The germline V gene has CDR1 SGHRS and CDR2 YFSETQ. The CDR3 consists of 15 residues. The CDR3 DNA is TGCGCCAGCAGCCCGACAGGGACAGGCAAAAACATTCAGTACTTC. It encodes CASSPTGTGKNIQYF.

CDR3 sequence reads: CASSPGRGRSYEQYF. CDR3 coding DNA: TGCGCCAGCAGCCCCGGTCGCGGGAGGTCCTACGAGCAGTACTTC. This chain links TRBV5-1 with TRBJ2-7; 8 bases map to TRBD2. Unmatched junction bases numbered 7, after V lost 4 bases and J lost 1 base. Germline V gives CDR1 SGHRS, CDR2 YFSETQ. The CDR3 covers 15 residues.

The V gene is TRBV7-2, the J gene TRBJ1-2, with no clear D. With 7 bases removed from V and 3 bases from J, the gap between germline ends came to 15 bases. The germline CDR1 and CDR2 sequences are SGHTA and FQGNSA. The CDR3 is made up of 14 amino acids. The DNA for the CDR3 is TGTGCCAGCACCCAGCTGAGGATTCACTATGGCTACACCTTC. Protein product: CASTQLRIHYGYTF.

There are a few counts of this clone. The chain has TRBV30 and TRBJ2-7, with D possibly being TRBD2 (5 bases). This CDR3 has 13 residues. The germline V gene encodes CDR1 GTSNPN and CDR2 SVGIG (reference sequence). The germline V and J ends were trimmed by 0 bases and 9 bases, with 15 bases remaining between them. The DNA of the CDR3 is TGTGCCTGGAGTGTTATAGGGAGTGGTTGGCAGTACTTC. The encoded protein is CAWSVIGSGWQYF.

J is TRBJ1-2 and V is TRBV7-6; D possibly corresponds to TRBD1 (6 bases). This CDR3 contains 16 residues. Trimming took 5 bases from V and 7 from J, leaving 23 bases between them. Germline V lookup: CDR1 SGHVS, CDR2 FNYEAQ. CDR3 coding DNA: TGTGCCAGCAGCCCCCAAGCCGGGGGGCGATCTGGTGGCTACACCTTC. Translating it yields CASSPQAGGRSGGYTF.

This CDR3 is CASAPGGRYEQYF. The CDR3 nucleotides read TGTGCCAGCGCCCCAGGGGGGAGATACGAGCAGTACTTC. V usage is TRBV12-3 or TRBV12-4 and J usage is TRBJ2-7, with D maybe TRBD1 (7 bases). The CDR3 contains 13 residues. The V gene lost 8 bases and the J gene lost 4 bases, with 15 bases spanning the gap.

This sequence joins TRBV2 and TRBJ1-6; D perhaps matches TRBD1 (6 bases). The CDR3 is made up of 13 amino acids. V lost 7 bases to trimming and J lost 6 bases, with 10 bases between them. Per the germline V gene, CDR1 is SNHLY and CDR2 is FYNNEI. CDR3 residues: CASNQGSNSPLHF. Here the CDR3 DNA reads TGTGCCAGCAATCAGGGGTCTAATTCACCCCTCCACTTT.

The chain uses TRBV15 and TRBJ1-1, with 9 nucleotides matching TRBD1. After removal of 1 base from V and 1 base from J, the junction contained 1 base not matched to a gene. The CDR3 has 15 amino acids. Germline assignment: CDR1 LNHNV and CDR2 YYDKDF (reference sequence). The CDR3 is CATSRGGQGNTEAFF. The CDR3 DNA reads TGTGCCACCAGCAGAGGGGGACAGGGGAACACTGAAGCTTTCTTT.

This chain links TRBV21-1 with TRBJ1-5; TRBD1, the table's D call, lacks a check against the DNA. TRBV21-1 is a pseudogene locus. The CDR3 consists of 18 residues. The CDR3 nucleotides are TGTGCCAGCAGCGAAAAAAGGCAGGGGGAAGGGATCAATCAGCCCCAGCATTTT. It encodes CASSEKRQGEGINQPQHF.

V gene TRBV7-2 combines with J gene TRBJ2-5; 11 nucleotides line up with TRBD2. The CDR3 covers 15 residues. Germline V gene lookup returns CDR1 SGHTA and CDR2 FQGNSA. Trimming took 5 bases from V and 4 from J; bases not matched to a gene: 6. The CDR3 is CASSIALAGAETQYF. CDR3 nucleotides: TGTGCCAGCAGCATCGCACTAGCGGGGGCAGAGACCCAGTACTTC.

The chain has TRBV6-5 and TRBJ1-1; D gene uncertain. This CDR3 comprises 14 residues. Germline V gives CDR1 MNHEY, CDR2 SVGAGI. Trimming stripped 5 bases from V and 0 bases from J, with 10 bases between. The CDR3 protein is CASSPGEVNTEAFF. The CDR3 DNA is TGTGCCAGCAGTCCCGGCGAGGTGAACACTGAAGCTTTCTTT.

The chain has TRBV5-8 and TRBJ1-3; 7 positions agree with TRBD1. V shed 5 bases and J 4 bases; nucleotides not matched to a gene: 6. CDR3 size: 14 residues. Germline CDR1 is SGHTS and CDR2 is YDEGEE. The CDR3 sequence is CASSDRVFGNTIYF. CDR3 nucleotide sequence: TGTGCCAGCAGTGACAGGGTCTTCGGAAACACCATATATTTT.

The genes are TRBV6-6 and TRBJ2-5, with D possibly TRBD2 on 5 matching bases. V lost 1 base to trimming and J lost 2 bases, with 14 bases between them. The V gene's germline CDR1 is MNHNY and CDR2 SVGAGI (reference sequence). This CDR3 region has 16 residues. The CDR3 coding sequence is TGTGCCAGCAGTTACTTTGAGGGAAACGGACAAGAGACCCAGTACTTC. Amino acid sequence: CASSYFEGNGQETQYF.

The V call is TRBV19, the J call TRBJ2-7; 10 nucleotides agree with TRBD2. Trimming at V came to 1 base and at J to 3 bases, leaving 3 bases not matched to a gene. CDR1 LNHDA and CDR2 SQIVND come from the germline V gene (reference sequence). The CDR3 has 15 residues. CDR3 protein: CASSIGAGGLYEQYF. CDR3 sequence (DNA): TGTGCCAGTAGTATAGGAGCGGGGGGGCTCTACGAGCAGTACTTC.

A few counts support this clone. J is TRBJ2-2 and V is TRBV30, with 8 bases identical to TRBD2. The CDR3 runs 14 residues. V lost 3 bases and J lost 5; bases outside the gene matches: 5. Germline V gene data show CDR1 as GTSNPN and CDR2 as SVGIG (reference sequence). The CDR3 sequence is CAWSNGLATGELFF. CDR3 nucleotides: TGTGCCTGGAGCAACGGACTAGCTACCGGGGAGCTGTTTTTT.

Concerning this clone itself: One end of the junction varies from germline; a read error may be responsible. The chain has TRBV6-5 and TRBJ2-7, with D unresolved. Germline-derived CDR1 and CDR2 are MNHEY and SVGAGI. The CDR3 runs 14 residues. DNA of the CDR3: TGTGCCAGCAGCTACTCGAGATTCTCCTACGAGCAGTACTTC. Protein product: CASSYSRFSYEQYF.

This clone has a single count. The chain employs TRBV12-3 or TRBV12-4 and TRBJ1-2; D remains unclear. The CDR3 is 12 amino acids. V lost 5 bases to trimming and J lost 4 bases, with 8 bases between them. The CDR3 here is CASSIELYGYTF. CDR3 DNA: TGTGCCAGCAGTATAGAACTCTATGGCTACACCTTC.